The T cell receptor (beta chain) under discussion was sequenced for a study of cytomegalovirus exposure and HLA in healthy donors. Study results and caveats: As confirmed in vitro, three CMV-associated chains were specific for CMV antigens. When analyzed later, a missense DCLRE1C variant was found to be linked to TCR beta V- and J-gene trimming. Rarity held for most TCR sequences, but there were some public TCRs that occurred in many donors. A prior analysis recorded that most TCR beta V segments were productive about 90% or about 30% of the time.

Trimming removed 4 bases from V and 2 bases from J, with 11 bases in between. The CDR3 is 14 amino acids. Germline loops: CDR1 MGHRA, CDR2 YSYEKL. Both 60 Vbeta primers and 13 Jbeta primers went into the PCR. This table comes from immunoSEQ multiplex PCR, and its TCRdb copy is limited to in-frame clones, with some not included. Of roughly 240,000 clones in the sample, over 80% were seen once. Comments on this clone: Its antigen is not known.

The J gene is TRBJ1-2, the V gene TRBV4-1; D call uncertain. Input material: PBMCs. This receptor was taken from a woman in her forties in good health and CMV-seropositive. In DNA, the CDR3 is TGCGCCAGCAGCCTCCAGGAAATAAACTATGGCTACACCTTC. This gives the protein CASSLQEINYGYTF.